These 18 T cell receptor beta chains share one sample of origin, sequenced in a study of blood T cell repertoires in COVID-19. Assay used: immunoSEQ multiplex PCR; TCRdb lists only in-frame clones, some missing. The top ten clones hold more than 9.5% of a sample with about 140,000 clones, approximately 90% of them seen once. The sequenced material came from peripheral blood. These receptors all come from a woman of 80 years or more with acute or convalescent COVID-19.

The rearrangement links TRBV19 to TRBJ1-4, with D perhaps TRBD1 (6 bases). Germline loops: CDR1 LNHDA, CDR2 SQIVND (reference sequence). Trimming stripped 3 bases from V and 7 bases from J, with 9 bases between. The CDR3 has 13 amino acids. The CDR3 bases are TGTGCCAGTAGTATGAACAGGGCTGAAAAACTGTTTTTT. Encoded protein: CASSMNRAEKLFF.

The chain employs TRBV5-6 and TRBJ1-1, with D possibly being TRBD1 (5 bases). Deletions cut 5 bases from V and 0 bases from J, with 11 bases between. This CDR3 region has 14 residues. CDR1 SGHDT and CDR2 YYEEEE come from the germline V gene. The CDR3 protein is CASSRGGVNTEAFF. In DNA form, the CDR3 reads TGTGCCAGCAGTCGGGGAGGGGTGAACACTGAAGCTTTCTTT. The full variable domain, rest sourced from reference TRBV5-6 and TRBJ1-1, is DAGVTQSPTHLIKTRGQQVTLRCSPKSGHDTVSWYQQALGQGPQFIFQYYEEEERQRGNFPDRFSGHQFPNYSSELNVNALLLGDSALYLCASSRGGVNTEAFFGQGTRLTVV.

CDR3 DNA: TGTGCCAGTACCGGGACTGATTTTAACTATGGCTACACCTTC. It codes for CASTGTDFNYGYTF. This chain connects TRBV19 to TRBJ1-2; perhaps TRBD1 as D (5 bases). The CDR3 contains 14 residues. Germline V gene sequence: CDR1 LNHDA, CDR2 SQIVND (reference sequence). The V and J ends lost 7 bases and 1 base respectively, with 13 bases between them.

This chain connects TRBV7-3 to TRBJ2-2, with TRBD2 matching 15 bases. The V gene's germline CDR1 is SGHTA and CDR2 FQGTGA. The CDR3 contains 16 residues. V trimming: 3 bases; J trimming: 11 bases; junction bases outside the gene matches: 7. The CDR3 sequence: CASSFPGTSGGTELFF. In DNA, the CDR3 is TGTGCCAGCAGCTTCCCCGGGACTAGCGGGGGGACCGAGCTGTTTTTT.

The CDR3 is CASSSADVGGYTF. The CDR3 DNA sequence: TGCGCCAGCAGCAGCGCAGACGTAGGTGGCTACACCTTC. The chain joins TRBV5-1 to TRBJ1-2; D not certain. The germline V gene has CDR1 SGHRS and CDR2 YFSETQ. V was clipped by 4 bases and J by 7 bases, with 14 bases between them. The CDR3 spans 13 residues. Supplemented by reference TRBV5-1 and TRBJ1-2, the full variable domain reads KAGVTQTPRYLIKTRGQQVTLSCSPISGHRSVSWYQQTPGQGLQFLFEYFSETQRNKGNFPGRFSGRQFSNSRSEMNVSTLELGDSALYLCASSSADVGGYTFGSGTRLTVV.

CDR3 sequence reads: CSASFGLTGEQYF. CDR3 DNA sequence: TGCAGTGCTAGTTTTGGACTGACGGGGGAGCAGTACTTC. V and J are TRBV20-1 and TRBJ2-7; D possibly corresponds to TRBD2 (5 bases). Per germline, CDR1 DFQATT and CDR2 SNEGSKA (reference sequence). With 3 bases removed from V and 7 bases from J, the gap between germline ends came to 16 bases. The CDR3 extends over 13 amino acids.

V gene TRBV9 combines with J gene TRBJ2-7; maybe TRBD1 (6 bases). CDR3 length: 18 amino acids. The germline V and J ends were trimmed by 3 bases and 3 bases, with 25 bases remaining between them. The germline V gene encodes CDR1 SGDLS and CDR2 YYNGEE. Written as DNA, the CDR3 is TGTGCCAGCAGCGCCGGGACATCGGCCGGTCTGACGTACTACGAGCAGTACTTC. This encodes CASSAGTSAGLTYYEQYF.

The chain links TRBV4-1 to TRBJ1-3; TRBD1 aligns across 9 bases. J gave up 2 bases and V 1 base, and 6 bases lay outside the gene matches. Germline CDR1 is MGHRA and CDR2 is YSYEKL. This CDR3 is 17 amino acids long. The CDR3 DNA reads as TGCGCCAGCAGCCAAGGGAATACAGGGGGCCCTGGAAACACCATATATTTT. Protein sequence: CASSQGNTGGPGNTIYF.

The J gene is TRBJ2-5, the V gene TRBV5-4; TRBD2 might be the D (6 bases). This CDR3 has 15 residues. V lost 1 base to trimming and J lost 5 bases, with 15 bases between them. Germline CDR1 is SGHNT and CDR2 is YYREEE (reference sequence). CDR3 residues: CASSLSTSPGETQYF. CDR3 coding DNA: TGTGCCAGCAGCTTGTCGACTAGTCCAGGGGAGACCCAGTACTTC. Looking up the rest from reference TRBV5-4 and TRBJ2-5 gives the full variable domain: ETGVTQSPTHLIKTRGQQVTLRCSSQSGHNTVSWYQQALGQGPQFIFQYYREEENGRGNFPPRFSGLQFPNYSSELNVNALELDDSALYLCASSLSTSPGETQYFGPGTRLLVL.

A few counts support this clone. V and J are TRBV10-3 and TRBJ1-1; D remains unclear. The CDR3 is 13 amino acids. Trimming removed 0 bases at V and 7 bases at J, with 9 bases between. Germline CDR1 ENHRY, CDR2 SYGVKD. The CDR3 reads CAISESSADEAFF. The CDR3 DNA is TGTGCCATCAGTGAGTCTTCGGCGGATGAAGCTTTCTTT.

This clone was counted a few times. In nucleotides, the CDR3 is TGTGCCAGCAGCTTCCCCGGGACAGGGACTGAAGCTTTCTTT. It is translated as CASSFPGTGTEAFF. The J gene is TRBJ1-1, the V gene TRBV5-4, with TRBD1 matching over 9 bases. CDR3 length: 14 residues. V shed 2 bases and J 5 bases; nucleotides not matched to a gene: 4. Germline V lookup: CDR1 SGHNT, CDR2 YYREEE (reference sequence).

This clone occurred once. The CDR3, as DNA: TGTGCCTGGAGTGGCGGTAATTCTAATGAAAAACTGTTTTTT. Its protein is CAWSGGNSNEKLFF. The chain uses TRBV30 and TRBJ1-4; no reliable D call. CDR3 length: 14 amino acids. With 1 base removed from V and 3 bases from J, the gap between germline ends came to 9 bases. Germline V gene data show CDR1 as GTSNPN and CDR2 as SVGIG (reference sequence).

The chain employs TRBV7-9 and TRBJ1-1; possibly TRBD1 for D (5 bases). The CDR3 has 15 amino acids. Germline lookup yields CDR1 SEHNR and CDR2 FQNEAQ (reference sequence). Trimming removed 3 bases from V and 0 bases from J, with 11 bases in between. CDR3 bases: TGTGCCAGCAGCTTCGACGGACAACTGAACACTGAAGCTTTCTTT. This translates into CASSFDGQLNTEAFF.

This sequence joins TRBV5-1 and TRBJ2-5; 9 bases line up with TRBD1. The germline CDR1 and CDR2 sequences are SGHRS and YFSETQ. Trimming at V came to 3 bases and at J to 2 bases, leaving 14 bases not matched to a gene. The length of the CDR3 is 18 residues. The CDR3 DNA reads TGCGCCAGCAGCTCGGGATTTACAGGGGGCCTTGCTCAAGAGACCCAGTACTTC. This gives the protein CASSSGFTGGLAQETQYF. The whole variable domain, remainder taken from reference TRBV5-1 and TRBJ2-5, is KAGVTQTPRYLIKTRGQQVTLSCSPISGHRSVSWYQQTPGQGLQFLFEYFSETQRNKGNFPGRFSGRQFSNSRSEMNVSTLELGDSALYLCASSSGFTGGLAQETQYFGPGTRLLVL.

The chain recombines TRBV15 with TRBJ1-2, with D unclear. The V and J ends lost 3 bases and 3 bases respectively, with 5 bases between them. The germline V gene has CDR1 LNHNV and CDR2 YYDKDF (reference sequence). This CDR3 is built from 12 residues. CDR3 sequence: CATSSNYYGYTF. CDR3 bases: TGTGCCACCAGCAGTAACTACTATGGCTACACCTTC.

This chain connects TRBV4-2 to TRBJ1-2; 10 nucleotides match TRBD1. V lost 3 bases, J lost 2 bases, and 6 bases stayed unmatched. This CDR3 comprises 16 residues. Germline values: CDR1 LGHNA, CDR2 YNFKEQ. DNA for the CDR3: TGTGCCAGCAGCCAGGCCGGACAGGGGGGAAACTATGGCTACACCTTC. This translates into CASSQAGQGGNYGYTF.

The V call is TRBV2, the J call TRBJ2-3, with 9 positions matching TRBD1. J gave up 13 bases and V 5 bases, and 10 bases lay outside the gene matches. This CDR3 is built from 13 residues. The V gene's germline CDR1 is SNHLY and CDR2 FYNNEI. The CDR3 is CASSYSYRGRKYF. The CDR3 DNA is TGTGCCAGCAGTTATTCTTACAGGGGGCGTAAGTATTTT.

The chain uses TRBV3-1 (or the pseudogene TRBV3-2) and TRBJ1-5; D is ambiguous. The CDR3 extends over 14 amino acids. The V end was cut by 2 bases, the J end by 1 base, with 6 bases between. CDR1 is LGHDT, CDR2 YNNKEL, per germline (reference sequence). This chain's CDR3 is CASSQYSSNQPQHF. CDR3 DNA: TGTGCCAGCAGCCAATACTCCAGCAATCAGCCCCAGCATTTT.